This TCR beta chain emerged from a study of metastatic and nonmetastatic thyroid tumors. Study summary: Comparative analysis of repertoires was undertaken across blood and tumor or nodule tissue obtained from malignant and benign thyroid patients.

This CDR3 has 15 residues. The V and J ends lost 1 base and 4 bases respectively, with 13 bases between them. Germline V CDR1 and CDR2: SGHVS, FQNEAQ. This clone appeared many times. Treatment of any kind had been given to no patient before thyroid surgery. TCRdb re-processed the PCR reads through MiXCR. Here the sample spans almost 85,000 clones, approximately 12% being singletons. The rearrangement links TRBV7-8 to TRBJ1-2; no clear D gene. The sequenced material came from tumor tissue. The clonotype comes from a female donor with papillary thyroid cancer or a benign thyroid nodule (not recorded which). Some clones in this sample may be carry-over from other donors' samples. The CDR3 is CASSLVVGPSYGYTF. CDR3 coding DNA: TGTGCCAGCAGCTTAGTGGTAGGACCTAGCTATGGCTACACCTTC. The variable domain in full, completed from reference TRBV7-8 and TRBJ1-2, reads GAGVSQSPRYKVAKRGQDVALRCDPISGHVSLFWYQQALGQGPEFLTYFQNEAQLDKSGLPSDRFFAERPEGSVSTLKIQRTQQEDSAVYLCASSLVVGPSYGYTFGSGTRLTVV.